A single sample gave rise to the 30 T cell receptor beta chains below, sequenced in a study of T cell responses to AZD1222 COVID-19 vaccine. Sequencing was performed with immunoSEQ multiplex PCR; in TCRdb, only in-frame clones are kept and a portion is missing. Here the sample spans around 84,000 clones, 80% to 90% being singletons. The sample was peripheral blood, taken 28 days after the second AZD1222 dose. The receptors were gathered from an adult who received the AZD1222 COVID-19 vaccine.

The J gene is TRBJ1-1, the V gene TRBV5-1, with 11 bases aligning to TRBD1. The CDR3 has 15 residues. J was trimmed by 2 bases and V by 4 bases; bases with no gene match: 4. Germline V gene lookup returns CDR1 SGHRS and CDR2 YFSETQ. The CDR3 loop reads CASSPWTGGNTEAFF. DNA for the CDR3: TGCGCCAGCAGCCCATGGACAGGGGGCAACACTGAAGCTTTCTTT.

This rearrangement joins TRBV11-2 to TRBJ1-3; 9 positions match TRBD1. V lost 4 bases to trimming and J lost 7 bases; unmatched junction nucleotides: 8. Germline V gives CDR1 SGHAT, CDR2 FQNNGV. This CDR3 is 15 amino acids long. CDR3 bases: TGTGCCAGCAGCTCAACAGGGGGCGGCTGGAACACCATATATTTT. Translation: CASSSTGGGWNTIYF.

The chain employs TRBV5-6 and TRBJ1-2; 11 bases are a match to TRBD1. The CDR3 runs 16 residues. With 4 bases clipped from V and 2 bases from J, the junction kept 7 bases outside the gene matches. Germline V gene data show CDR1 as SGHDT and CDR2 as YYEEEE. The CDR3 DNA follows: TGTGCCAGCAGCCGGGACAGGGGGTGGAGAAACTATGGCTACACCTTC. Translation gives CASSRDRGWRNYGYTF. Based on the CDR3 plus reference TRBV5-6 and TRBJ1-2, the full variable domain is DAGVTQSPTHLIKTRGQQVTLRCSPKSGHDTVSWYQQALGQGPQFIFQYYEEEERQRGNFPDRFSGHQFPNYSSELNVNALLLGDSALYLCASSRDRGWRNYGYTFGSGTRLTVV.

The chain employs TRBV7-6 and TRBJ2-5, with D possibly called TRBD1 or TRBD2 (5 bases each). The CDR3 consists of 16 residues. Germline V lookup: CDR1 SGHVS, CDR2 FNYEAQ. The germline V and J ends were trimmed by 7 bases and 4 bases, with 22 bases remaining between them. In DNA form, the CDR3 reads TGTGCCAGCACCCTTATGGGTGGCAGGGAGCGAGAGACCCAGTACTTC. Its translation is CASTLMGGRERETQYF.

V and J are TRBV4-1 and TRBJ1-1; possible D gene TRBD1, 5 bases. There are 16 residues in the CDR3. V lost 2 bases to trimming and J lost 1 base, with 14 bases between them. Germline CDR1 MGHRA, CDR2 YSYEKL. DNA of the CDR3: TGCGCCAGCAGCCAAATGCTCGGGACGACGAACACTGAAGCTTTCTTT. Translating gives CASSQMLGTTNTEAFF.

The chain recombines TRBV18 with TRBJ1-1; perhaps TRBD1 as D (6 bases). The CDR3 is made up of 15 amino acids. V lost 0 bases, J lost 4 bases, and 12 bases lay in between. Looked up from germline, CDR1 is KGHSH and CDR2 is LQKENI. This CDR3 reads CASSPPTGRGTEAFF. For the CDR3, the DNA is TGTGCCAGCTCACCACCGACAGGCCGGGGCACTGAAGCTTTCTTT.

J is TRBJ2-4 and V is TRBV2; the match to TRBD1 covers 8 bases. J lost 6 bases, V lost 8 bases, and 9 bases had no gene match. CDR3 length: 14 amino acids. The germline gives CDR1 SNHLY, CDR2 FYNNEI. The CDR3 coding sequence is TGTGCCAGCTTAAGGGACAGGTCTGGAAACATTCAGTACTTC. This sequence encodes CASLRDRSGNIQYF.

CDR3 protein: CASSLGRGQYF. CDR3 coding DNA: TGCGCCAGCAGCTTGGGCAGGGGCCAGTACTTC. The chain employs TRBV5-1 and TRBJ2-7, with a weak D call TRBD1 (6 bases). V lost 0 bases, J lost 10 bases, and 8 bases lay in between. The CDR3 totals 11 residues. Germline V gene data show CDR1 as SGHRS and CDR2 as YFSETQ.

The chain employs TRBV6-5 and TRBJ1-1, with 7 bases identical to TRBD1. Germline V lookup: CDR1 MNHEY, CDR2 SVGAGI. The CDR3 consists of 14 residues. V was pared by 4 bases and J by 6 bases, with 8 bases of the junction left unmatched. The CDR3 nucleotides read TGTGCCAGCAGTTCCTTCCGGGACAGACCTGAAGCTTTCTTT. Its protein is CASSSFRDRPEAFF.

A few counts support this clone. The rearrangement links TRBV7-8 to TRBJ1-1; D might be TRBD1 (5 bases). V lost 5 bases, J lost 2 bases, and 9 bases lay in between. In germline, CDR1 is SGHVS, CDR2 FQNEAQ. This CDR3 comprises 13 residues. DNA for the CDR3: TGTGCCAGCAGCATCGGGGGAAACACTGAAGCTTTCTTT. This sequence encodes CASSIGGNTEAFF.

The CDR3 DNA follows: TGCGCCAGCAGCCAAGAGGGGGGACAGGCTTTGAGGCAGCCCCAGCATTTT. Translating gives CASSQEGGQALRQPQHF. V is TRBV4-1 and J is TRBJ1-5; 8 nucleotides line up with TRBD1. Germline V gene sequence: CDR1 MGHRA, CDR2 YSYEKL. After removal of 0 bases from V and 7 bases from J, the junction contained 11 bases not matched to a gene. This CDR3 contains 17 residues.

This clone was recorded once. The rearrangement links TRBV3-1 (or the pseudogene TRBV3-2) to TRBJ2-7; D is unresolved. This CDR3 is built from 12 residues. Trimming took 0 bases from V and 3 from J, leaving 3 bases between them. The germline gives CDR1 LGHDT, CDR2 YNNKEL (reference sequence). The CDR3 protein is CASSQDFYEQYF. In nucleotides, the CDR3 is TGTGCCAGCAGCCAAGACTTCTACGAGCAGTACTTC.

J is TRBJ1-1 and V is TRBV12-3 or TRBV12-4; no definite D call. Deletions cut 7 bases from V and 2 bases from J, with 11 bases between. The length of the CDR3 is 13 residues. The CDR3 loop reads CASMTTPNTEAFF. CDR3 bases: TGTGCCAGCATGACGACCCCAAACACTGAAGCTTTCTTT.

The count of this clone is one. V gene TRBV6-1 combines with J gene TRBJ2-7, with unresolved D. V gave up 7 bases and J gave up 5 bases, with 9 bases separating them. Germline V gene lookup returns CDR1 MNHNS and CDR2 SASEGT. This CDR3 has 11 residues. The CDR3 DNA reads TGTGCCAGCACGGGTCCAGACGAGCAGTACTTC. This translates into CASTGPDEQYF.

The chain joins TRBV3-1 (or the pseudogene TRBV3-2) to TRBJ1-2; D perhaps matches TRBD1 (5 bases). The CDR3 spans 13 residues. Germline CDR1 reads LGHDT; CDR2 reads YNNKEL (reference sequence). Deletions cut 4 bases from V and 5 bases from J, with 11 bases between. The CDR3 coding sequence is TGTGCCAGCAGCCGGGGGTCAGAATATGGCTACACCTTC. Protein sequence: CASSRGSEYGYTF.

The J gene is TRBJ1-6, the V gene TRBV18, with a possible D match to TRBD1 (6 bases). V lost 3 bases, J lost 10 bases, and 13 bases lay in between. The length of the CDR3 is 14 residues. Germline CDR1 KGHSH, CDR2 LQKENI. DNA of the CDR3: TGTGCCAGCTCACCGGACCGGGGGCGATCACCCCTCCACTTT. Protein: CASSPDRGRSPLHF.

This chain connects TRBV2 to TRBJ2-5, with no clear D. Per germline, CDR1 SNHLY and CDR2 FYNNEI. Trimming left V 2 bases short and J 5 bases short, with 3 bases between. The CDR3 length is 11 residues. The CDR3 DNA is TGTGCCAGCAGTGAATGGGAGACCCAGTACTTC. It yields the protein CASSEWETQYF.

This clone is a singleton in its sample. J is TRBJ1-5 and V is TRBV10-3, with unresolved D. In germline, CDR1 is ENHRY, CDR2 SYGVKD. The germline V and J ends were trimmed by 6 bases and 0 bases, with 9 bases remaining between them. The CDR3 totals 14 residues. For the CDR3, the DNA is TGTGCCATCAGGTCTGGGGATAGCAATCAGCCCCAGCATTTT. Its protein is CAIRSGDSNQPQHF.

This clone came up once. The chain combines TRBV3-1 (or the pseudogene TRBV3-2) with TRBJ2-7; D unclear. The V end lost 3 bases, the J end lost 3 bases, and 3 bases lay between the germline ends. The germline V gene encodes CDR1 LGHDT and CDR2 YNNKEL (reference sequence). The CDR3 is made up of 11 amino acids. For the CDR3, the DNA is TGTGCCAGCAGCCACCACTACGAGCAGTACTTC. It yields the protein CASSHHYEQYF.

The chain is built from TRBV25-1 and TRBJ2-7, with TRBD1 matching 9 bases. With 7 bases clipped from V and 0 bases from J, the junction kept 7 bases outside the gene matches. CDR1 MGHDK and CDR2 SYGVNS come from the germline V gene. This CDR3 has 15 residues. CDR3 sequence reads: CASTPSTGGSYEQYF. The CDR3 nucleotides read TGTGCCAGCACACCCTCGACAGGGGGCTCCTACGAGCAGTACTTC.

The V and J genes are TRBV4-1 and TRBJ2-5; 9 bases are shared with TRBD2. V dropped 1 base and J dropped 1; count of bases not matched to a gene: 7. The CDR3 runs to 17 residues. Germline V gives CDR1 MGHRA, CDR2 YSYEKL. Written as DNA, the CDR3 is TGCGCCAGCAGCCAAGTGGCCAGCGGGGGGATCCAAGAGACCCAGTACTTC. This translates into CASSQVASGGIQETQYF.

This sequence joins TRBV19 and TRBJ2-2, with TRBD1 matching 8 bases. J lost 7 bases, V lost 1 base, and 5 bases had no gene match. Per germline, CDR1 LNHDA and CDR2 SQIVND (reference sequence). The CDR3 runs to 15 residues. The CDR3 coding sequence is TGTGCCAGTAGTATAGTTTCGACAGGGGTCGGGGAGCTGTTTTTT. This encodes CASSIVSTGVGELFF. Full variable domain (rest looked up from reference TRBV19 and TRBJ2-2): DGGITQSPKYLFRKEGQNVTLSCEQNLNHDAMYWYRQDPGQGLRLIYYSQIVNDFQKGDIAEGYSVSREKKESFPLTVTSAQKNPTAFYLCASSIVSTGVGELFFGEGSRLTVL.

The V gene is TRBV28, the J gene TRBJ1-1; TRBD1 matches 8 bases. Looked up from germline, CDR1 is MDHEN and CDR2 is SYDVKM. V lost 5 bases, J lost 5 bases, and 13 bases stayed unmatched. This CDR3 has 16 amino acids. In DNA, the CDR3 is TGTGCCAGCAGTGGTGGACAGGGAGTCTTTTCGACTGAAGCTTTCTTT. This encodes CASSGGQGVFSTEAFF.

V and J are TRBV10-3 and TRBJ1-3; TRBD1 aligns across 7 bases. The CDR3 length is 15 residues. The V gene end was trimmed by 3 bases and the J gene end by 4 bases; junction bases not matched to a gene: 6. Germline V lookup: CDR1 ENHRY, CDR2 SYGVKD. The CDR3 loop reads CAISESRGPGNTIYF. Written as DNA, the CDR3 is TGTGCCATCAGTGAATCGAGGGGGCCAGGAAACACCATATATTTT.

V is TRBV28 and J is TRBJ2-7; a weak D match, TRBD2 (5 bases). This CDR3 comprises 11 residues. The V and J ends lost 7 bases and 2 bases respectively, with 6 bases between them. Germline lookup yields CDR1 MDHEN and CDR2 SYDVKM. The CDR3 loop is CASTGTYEQYF. The CDR3 nucleotides are TGTGCCAGCACCGGGACCTACGAGCAGTACTTC. Full variable domain (remainder filled in from reference TRBV28 and TRBJ2-7): DVKVTQSSRYLVKRTGEKVFLECVQDMDHENMFWYRQDPGLGLRLIYFSYDVKMKEKGDIPEGYSVSREKKERFSLILESASTNQTSMYLCASTGTYEQYFGPGTRLTVT.

The chain is built from TRBV6-5 and TRBJ1-3; no reliable D call. The ends were cut back, 6 bases at V and 2 bases at J, with 11 bases in the middle. This CDR3 has 14 amino acids. Germline V gene sequence: CDR1 MNHEY, CDR2 SVGAGI. The DNA for the CDR3 is TGTGCCAGCAGCCCCGTGGGCACTGGAAACACCATATATTTT. This gives the protein CASSPVGTGNTIYF.

The rearrangement joins TRBV19 to TRBJ2-6; 7 nucleotides line up with TRBD2. The CDR3 is 18 amino acids. J gave up 2 bases and V 1 base, and 8 bases lay outside the gene matches. Germline-derived CDR1 and CDR2 are LNHDA and SQIVND (reference sequence). The CDR3, as DNA: TGTGCCAGTAGTATAGTCCCGGGGGGTTGGACTGGGGCCAACGTCCTGACTTTC. It yields the protein CASSIVPGGWTGANVLTF.

The CDR3 loop is CSASWGGQPQHF. DNA for the CDR3: TGCAGTGCCAGTTGGGGGGGCCAGCCCCAGCATTTT. The chain employs TRBV20-1 and TRBJ1-5; weak D call: TRBD1 (6 bases). Trimming removed 6 bases at V and 7 bases at J, with 13 bases between. Germline lookup yields CDR1 DFQATT and CDR2 SNEGSKA (reference sequence). The CDR3 is 12 residues long.

The genes are TRBV6-5 and TRBJ1-1; maybe TRBD1 (5 bases). The CDR3 is 16 amino acids. Germline V lookup: CDR1 MNHEY, CDR2 SVGAGI. The V end was cut by 2 bases, the J end by 5 bases, with 18 bases between. CDR3 sequence (DNA): TGTGCCAGCAGTTACACCTTCTCGGGACGGCAGACTGAAGCTTTCTTT. It codes for CASSYTFSGRQTEAFF.

This clone was found a few times. The chain employs TRBV28 and TRBJ1-2, with 9 bases matching TRBD1. V lost 5 bases and J lost 7; bases outside the gene matches: 11. The CDR3 loop spans 15 amino acids. Germline assignment: CDR1 MDHEN and CDR2 SYDVKM. Here the CDR3 DNA reads TGTGCCAGCAGTACTGGACAGGGGACCTTTAGTGGCTACACCTTC. Protein: CASSTGQGTFSGYTF.